This T cell receptor (beta chain) came from a study of cytomegalovirus exposure and HLA in healthy donors (TCRdb year 2017). Regarding the research as a whole: An earlier analysis of more than 550 of the donors reported about 280 Gb of sequence data and approximately 120 million unique TCR beta sequences obtained from some 170 million T cells. Roughly 310 gigabases of sequencing data and approximately 84 million unique TCR sequences were included in an early release covering about 700 HLA-typed donors. Of the roughly 400 genotyped donors, roughly 80% fell in the genetic ancestry cluster associated with self-reported Caucasian donors. The aim of the study was to test whether cataloging public T cell receptors could identify signatures of past pathogen exposure. The study used immunosequencing to profile the T cell repertoires of several hundred subjects and linked those repertoires to cytomegalovirus serostatus. Besides the first cohort of roughly 700 subjects, a separate validation cohort made up of roughly 120 different subjects was used. The study combined high-throughput TCR immunosequencing, statistical association of individual TCRs with disease status, and machine learning to predict cytomegalovirus infection status. To study patterns of TCR occurrence, a later analysis re-analyzed previously published TCR beta repertoires from 550 to 800 donors and added high-resolution HLA genotyping. Rather than drawing on any new phenotypic data, the later analysis identified candidate immune exposures from TCR beta sequences and the way those sequences occurred across donors. To decide whether each TCR beta V gene segment behaved as functional or pseudogenic, an earlier analysis of fewer than 750 of the donors relied on high-throughput TCR beta sequencing. Donor age, sex, ethnicity and CMV serostatus were compiled together with the repertoire data. A later genetic analysis used genome-wide SNP genotypes for about three fifths of the 666 donors, treating that subset as a discovery cohort. Every repertoire in the discovery cohort had been generated on one and the same sequencing platform. HLA typing covered class I and class II loci at four-digit resolution. Typing coverage varied by locus: about 620-630 donors for A, B, C, DRB1 and DQB1; 500 to 550 for DQA1; more than 600 for DPA1; around 490 for DPB1. Several DR-DQ haplotypes were treated as single units for association and clustering because of strong linkage in the cohort. Across around 400 genotyped donors of the cohort, an average of approximately 200,000 unique TCR beta nucleotide sequences per donor were sequenced, and around 20% of those sequences were non-productive.

Overall study results and their limits: The authors suggested that the approach could potentially be extended to other disease states and immunological phenotypes. The classifier was reported to diagnose cytomegalovirus status with high specificity and sensitivity in both the original and validation cohorts. A cluster of highly shared sequence variants was judged likely to represent a technical artifact of the sequencing pipeline. Correlated functional status among segregating V segments might reflect linkage disequilibrium, but an unknown experimental factor could not be ruled out. In a later genetic analysis, a missense DCLRE1C variant was associated with V-gene and J-gene trimming of TCR beta chains, and the association was replicated in an independent cohort. At a false discovery rate of 0.05, a later analysis linked around 17,000 TCR beta sequences to specific HLA alleles. Only TCR beta chains were sequenced in this cohort, and the absence of alpha or paired-chain data limited detectable features. The 87-base-pair reads could not distinguish some IMGT-functional V segments, including TRBV6-2 and TRBV6-3, so those segments were excluded. Compared with equally common non-associated chains, HLA-associated TCR beta chains in a later analysis were more clonally expanded and had lower generation probabilities. In the study, approximately 160 TCR beta chains were listed as associated with cytomegalovirus. HLA typing was unavailable for some donors at each locus, so association tests used only the typed subset. While some public TCRs were present in many individuals, most TCR sequences turned up only very rarely across donors. In a later analysis, most CMV-associated TCR beta chains were found to appear HLA-restricted, with HLA associations seemingly driven largely by CMV exposure. A later analysis found that TCR association rates varied across HLA loci, with DRB1 alleles showing the most associated TCRs and HLA-C alleles the fewest. An earlier analysis of around 600 of the donors showed that most TCR beta V segments appeared in productive rearrangements either about 87% or about 30% of the time, which broadly matched IMGT annotations. Strong co-occurrence of HLA alleles, especially DR and DQ, made assigning TCR associations to individual alleles difficult. According to a later genetic analysis, donors in an Asian-associated ancestry cluster had fewer N-insertions in productive TCRs than the roughly 660-donor mean. In a later analysis, several top co-occurrence clusters were reported to appear linked to parvovirus B19, influenza, CMV and Epstein-Barr virus. The only immune exposure information available for the cohort was CMV serostatus. Because counts were too low, roughly 16 rarely observed V segments, including chromosome 9 orphons, were left out of the earlier analysis of several hundred of the donors. Three of the identified cytomegalovirus-associated TCR beta chains were confirmed in vitro to be specific for cytomegalovirus antigens. Presence/absence analyses assumed roughly uniform sequencing depth across donors, an assumption that may not hold. A further reported finding was that TCR beta sequences accurately predicted the HLA-A and HLA-B alleles for most subjects in the first cohort.

This clone was detected a few times. This receptor's antigen is unknown. Base quality data are lacking; no much larger clone is found one base away. Looking up the germline V gene (reference sequence) yields CDR1 LNHDA and CDR2 SQIVND. The CDR3 numbers 14 residues from cysteine through phenylalanine. Only CDR3 DNA is held: 42 bases, read in frame from base 1. The junction shows trimming of 6 bases on V and 5 bases on J, plus 14 bases between the germline ends. Library preparation used the immunoSEQ multiplex PCR assay. For the multiplex PCR, a mixture combining 60 forward primers for TCR Vbeta segments and 13 reverse primers for TCR Jbeta segments was used. A multiplex PCR assay on genomic DNA amplified the CDR3 region of rearranged TCR beta genes. Amplified TCR beta libraries were sequenced as 87-base-pair reads on the Illumina HiSeq System. On the authors' methods: In a later analysis, tens of millions of unique TCR beta chains were counted across the 666 repertoires, and approximately 11 million of these chains were shared by at least two donors. Raw reads were error-corrected and collapsed into unique sequences with a nearest-neighbor algorithm that merged closely related sequences to remove PCR and sequencing errors. V, D and J gene segments were assigned by aligning CDR3 sequences to IMGT reference sequences. Each retained sequence needed at least a six-nucleotide match to both a V gene segment and a J gene segment. Rearrangements were called productive when the CDR3 lacked stop codons and stayed in frame with V and J; all others were non-productive. Following IMGT convention, CDR3 was defined as the stretch from the second conserved V-encoded cysteine up to the conserved J-encoded phenylalanine. The earlier analysis of about 500 of the donors excluded sequences that lacked an unambiguous match to a single V gene segment. In an earlier analysis of 587 of the donors, V segments were called functional above 56.7% productive rearrangements and were called segregating when the between-donor standard deviation exceeded 5%. A statistical classification framework was built to diagnose cytomegalovirus status from the catalog of TCR beta chain sequences. V and J gene assignment, in a later analysis, came from comparing TCR nucleotide sequences with IMGT/GENE-DB human TR gene sequences. Using the TCRdist pipeline, a later analysis assigned CDR3 sequences along with most-parsimonious VDJ recombination scenarios. In a later analysis, every TCR beta chain was defined by the combination of its CDR3 amino acid sequence and its V-gene family, and reads without a unique V-gene family were dropped. A later analysis removed 550 to 700 highly shared, low-generation-probability nucleotide sequences to deal with suspected cross-contamination and a sequencing artifact. In a later analysis, a clonal expansion index for each public chain was calculated from normalized within-repertoire ranks of inferred template counts. A later analysis computed generation probabilities with a VDJ recombination model fitted to out-of-frame rearrangements, and checked the results against IGoR. In a later analysis, TCR-TCR, TCR-HLA and TCR-CMV co-occurrence was scored with hypergeometric tests, and a repertoire-size bias correction was applied to TCR pairs. To estimate false discovery rates, a later analysis permuted the HLA or CMV assignments 20 times. In a later analysis, co-occurring TCRs were grouped using DBSCAN, with TCRdist sequence similarity added in when clustering inside HLA-allele-positive subsets. For co-occurrence clustering, repertoires with fewer than 30,000 or more than 120,000 public chains were excluded, along with a handful of repertoires with anomalous nucleotide sharing. TCRdb re-hosts the immuneACCESS table, in-frame sequences only. Its copies lack some clones; in the studies checked, an unresolved V gene accounts for under half of them, and the cause for the rest is not known. The D gene and trimming were derived from the DNA, and the V and J assignments and clone size from that table. The sample table lists more than 150,000 clones, 75% to 85% of them with a count of one. In total, the top ten clones hold less than 2.5% of the sample.

The cohort consisted of hundreds of healthy bone marrow donors. At the time of sampling, all cohort members were nominally healthy, though unrecorded immune exposures were likely present. The donor tested CMV seropositive, placing the donor among the 250 to 350 seropositive members of the cohort. Every donor gave a peripheral blood sample, and the peripheral blood mononuclear cells from that sample were used for TCR beta sequencing. Genomic DNA was extracted from the blood cell samples with the Qiagen DNeasy Blood Extraction Kit. The sequenced material came from PBMCs. The chain uses TRBV19 and TRBJ1-3; the D gene assignment is ambiguous. This TCR was sampled from a woman in her 30s in good health and CMV-seropositive. The nucleotides are TGTGCCAGTAGCCCTCAGGTACGGCGAAACACCATATATTTT. This gives the protein CASSPQVRRNTIYF.